This T cell receptor beta chain is from a study of cytomegalovirus exposure and HLA in healthy donors. With 5 bases clipped from V and 4 bases from J, the junction kept 7 bases outside the gene matches. The CDR3 is 15 residues long. The germline gives CDR1 MNHEY, CDR2 SMNVEV (reference sequence). The PCR employed 60 Vbeta primers together with 13 Jbeta primers. Sequencing was performed with immunoSEQ multiplex PCR; in TCRdb, only in-frame clones are kept and a portion is missing. The sample includes about 190,000 clones, approximately 81% seen only once; the top ten take around 4%. Study-level results: For most TCR beta V segments, an earlier analysis put the productive rate at about 87% or about 30% of the time.

This clone was counted once. Its cognate antigen is unknown. The receptor was derived from a man over 45 in good health and CMV-seronegative. The V and J genes are TRBV27 and TRBJ2-5; 10 bases align to TRBD1. The specimen sequenced was PBMCs. The CDR3 bases are TGTGCCAGCAGTCCGCCGGGACAGGGGAGAGAGACCCAGTACTTC. Protein sequence: CASSPPGQGRETQYF.